This record concerns one T cell receptor beta chain sequence. What it binds is not known. The data were obtained in a study of T cell responses to AZD1222 COVID-19 vaccine. Broader study findings: Only after the peak T cell response were repertoires sampled. Baseline seropositives among AZD1222 recipients totaled only 5 to 7. Spike was spanned by vaccine-associated CD4 TCRs, which were dominant at 160-218 and 743-854.

Germline CDR1 is GTSNPN and CDR2 is SVGIG (reference sequence). The CDR3 is made up of 16 amino acids. With V trimmed by 8 bases and J by 2 bases, 7 bases remained unmatched. Only in-frame clones appear in the TCRdb table, and some are missing; sequencing was by immunoSEQ multiplex PCR. The table shows around 140,000 clones, with 85% to 95% occurring only once. This sequence originates from an adult in good health. The gene calls are TRBV30 and TRBJ2-2, with 14 bases fitting TRBD2. The specimen was peripheral blood, collected on day 0 of AZD1222 vaccination. The CDR3 DNA reads as TGTGCCGGCCCGGGACTAGCGGGGGACAACACCGGGGAGCTGTTTTTT. It translates to CAGPGLAGDNTGELFF.